The sequence of this TCR beta chain was determined in a study of T cell responses to AZD1222 COVID-19 vaccine. The CDR3 is 19 amino acids. Trimming left V 4 bases short and J 7 bases short, with 32 bases between. Germline-derived CDR1 and CDR2 are SGHRS and YFSETQ. The table came from immunoSEQ multiplex PCR; TCRdb's copy has only in-frame clones and leaves some out. Altogether around 100,000 clones are present, around nine tenths being singletons, with the ten largest covering approximately 16%. The chain carries TRBV5-1 and TRBJ1-2; a possible D gene is TRBD1 (5 bases). The TCR sequence derives from an adult in good health. The sample in question was peripheral blood, obtained on day 0 of AZD1222 vaccination. The CDR3 sequence: CASSPDSTVYASTEVGYTF. The CDR3 coding sequence is TGCGCCAGCAGCCCCGACAGCACCGTTTATGCCAGTACAGAGGTTGGCTACACCTTC. Complete variable domain (other parts from reference TRBV5-1 and TRBJ1-2): KAGVTQTPRYLIKTRGQQVTLSCSPISGHRSVSWYQQTPGQGLQFLFEYFSETQRNKGNFPGRFSGRQFSNSRSEMNVSTLELGDSALYLCASSPDSTVYASTEVGYTFGSGTRLTVV.